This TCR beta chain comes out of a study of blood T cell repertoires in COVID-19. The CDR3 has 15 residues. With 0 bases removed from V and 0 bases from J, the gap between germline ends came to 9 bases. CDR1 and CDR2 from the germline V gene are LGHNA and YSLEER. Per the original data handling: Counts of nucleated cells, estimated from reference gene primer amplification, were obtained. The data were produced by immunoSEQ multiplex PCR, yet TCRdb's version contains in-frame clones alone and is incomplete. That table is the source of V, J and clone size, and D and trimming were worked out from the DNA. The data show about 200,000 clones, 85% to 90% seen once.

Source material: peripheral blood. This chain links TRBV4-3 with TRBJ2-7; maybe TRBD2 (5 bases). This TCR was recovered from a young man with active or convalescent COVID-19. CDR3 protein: CASSQEGSASYEQYF. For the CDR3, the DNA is TGCGCCAGCAGCCAAGAAGGTAGCGCCTCCTACGAGCAGTACTTC.